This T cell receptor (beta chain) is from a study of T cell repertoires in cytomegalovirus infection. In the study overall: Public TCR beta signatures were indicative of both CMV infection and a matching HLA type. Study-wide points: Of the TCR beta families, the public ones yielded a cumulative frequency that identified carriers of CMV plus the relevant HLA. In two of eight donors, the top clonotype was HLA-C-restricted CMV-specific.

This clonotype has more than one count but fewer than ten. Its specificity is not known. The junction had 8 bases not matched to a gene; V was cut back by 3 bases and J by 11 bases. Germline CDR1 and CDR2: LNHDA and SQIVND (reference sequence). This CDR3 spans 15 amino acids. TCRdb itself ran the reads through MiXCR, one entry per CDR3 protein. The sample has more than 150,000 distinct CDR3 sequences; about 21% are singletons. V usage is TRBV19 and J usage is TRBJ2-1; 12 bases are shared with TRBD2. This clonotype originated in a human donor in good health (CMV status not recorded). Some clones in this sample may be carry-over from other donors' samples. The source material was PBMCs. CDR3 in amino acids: CASSITASGGAQQFF. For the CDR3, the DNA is TGTGCCAGTAGTATTACGGCTAGCGGGGGGGCCCAGCAGTTCTTC.